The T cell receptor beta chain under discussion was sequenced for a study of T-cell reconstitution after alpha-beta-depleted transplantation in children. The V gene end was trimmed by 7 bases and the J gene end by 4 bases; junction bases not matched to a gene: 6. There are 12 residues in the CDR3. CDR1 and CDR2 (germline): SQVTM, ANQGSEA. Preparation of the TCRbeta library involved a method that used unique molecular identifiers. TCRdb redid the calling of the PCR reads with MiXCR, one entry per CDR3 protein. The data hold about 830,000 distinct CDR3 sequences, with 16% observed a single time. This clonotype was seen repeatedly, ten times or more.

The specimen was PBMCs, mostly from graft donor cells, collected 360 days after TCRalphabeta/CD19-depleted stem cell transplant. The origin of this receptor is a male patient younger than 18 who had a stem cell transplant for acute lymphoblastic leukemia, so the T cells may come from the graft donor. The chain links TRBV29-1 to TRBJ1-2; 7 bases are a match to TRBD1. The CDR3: CSGGQEPYGYTF. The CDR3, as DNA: TGCAGCGGCGGACAGGAGCCCTATGGCTACACCTTC. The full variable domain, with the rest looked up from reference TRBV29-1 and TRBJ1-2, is SAVISQKPSRDICQRGTSLTIQCQVDSQVTMMFWYRQQPGQSLTLIATANQGSEATYESGFVIDKFPISRPNLTFSTLTVSNMSPEDSSIYLCSGGQEPYGYTFGSGTRLTVV.